These 27 T cell receptor beta chains originate from one sample sequenced in a study of tumor and adjacent non-tumor tissue in lung cancer. TCRbeta libraries were built with three rounds of nested PCR, modified from ARM-PCR. From the multiplex PCR reads, TCRdb called clonotypes with MiXCR, one entry per CDR3 protein. The sample records tens of thousands of distinct CDR3 sequences, 76% being singletons. No cell sorting was done before RNA was extracted from the tissue. More than 3 cm separated this lung sample from the edge of the tumor. Sequenced material: distant non-tumor lung tissue. These receptors originate from a man in his 60s with non-small cell lung cancer.

As to this clonotype: A clone one base away is much larger, so this may be a read error. This likely comes from a read error, as the CDR3 has no conserved phenylalanine or tryptophan at its end. V usage is TRBV24-1 and J usage is TRBJ1-4, with 11 nucleotides matching TRBD1. CDR3 length equals 15 residues. V lost 4 bases to trimming and J lost 6 bases; unmatched junction nucleotides: 3. CDR1 is KGHDR, CDR2 SFDVKD, per germline. Here the CDR3 reads CATSDPGQGDEKLFY. CDR3 bases: TGTGCCACCAGTGACCCGGGACAGGGGGATGAAAAACTGTTTTAT.

As regards this clonotype: One end of the junction varies from germline; a read error may be responsible. This chain joins TRBV11-1 and TRBJ2-5; no firm D call. The CDR3 has 14 amino acids. Germline V gene lookup returns CDR1 SGHAT and CDR2 FQDESV (reference sequence). CDR3 in amino acids: CATSKDTYQETQYF. The CDR3 nucleotides read TGTGCCACCAGCAAAGACACGTATCAAGAGACGCAGTACTTC.

Concerning this clonotype: This may be a read error: a much more frequent sequence differs by one nucleotide. This sequence joins TRBV5-1 and TRBJ1-3; D not certain. Germline V gene sequence: CDR1 SGHRS, CDR2 YFSETQ. The germline V and J ends were trimmed by 2 bases and 0 bases, with 9 bases remaining between them. This CDR3 has 15 residues. The CDR3 here is CASSLYAGSGNTIYF. The CDR3, as DNA: TGCGCCAGCAGCTTATACGCGGGCTCTGGAAACACCATATATTTT.

Note on this clonotype: At one end the junction does not follow the germline gene, possibly because of a read error. V gene TRBV5-6 combines with J gene TRBJ2-2, with a possible D match to TRBD2 (5 bases). Looked up from germline, CDR1 is SGHDT and CDR2 is YYEEEE. The CDR3 contains 15 residues. The CDR3 sequence: CASSLADMRTGELLF. CDR3 in DNA: TGTGCCAGCAGCTTGGCCGACATGCGCACCGGGGAGCTGCTTTTT.

The chain recombines TRBV12-5 with TRBJ1-5, with TRBD1 as a possible D gene (5 bases). Germline loops: CDR1 LGHNT, CDR2 FRNRAP. This CDR3 is 13 amino acids long. The CDR3 reads CVCGSDINQPQHF. For the CDR3, the DNA is TGTGTTTGTGGCTCGGACATCAATCAGCCCCAGCATTTT.

V gene TRBV6-2 or TRBV6-3 combines with J gene TRBJ2-7; D unresolved. The CDR3 loop spans 11 amino acids. Per germline, CDR1 MNHEY and CDR2 SVGEGT. V gave up 8 bases and J gave up 11 bases, with 16 bases separating them. The CDR3 bases are TGTGCCAGCCTGACCCAGAGAGTCAAGTACTTC. Translation gives CASLTQRVKYF.

The rearrangement joins TRBV5-1 to TRBJ2-7; D is possibly TRBD2 (5 bases). Between the trimmed V and J ends, which lost 7 bases and 4 bases, there was a span of 18 bases. Germline V gene lookup returns CDR1 SGHRS and CDR2 YFSETQ. The CDR3 has 14 amino acids. The CDR3 reads CASGSWRNPYEQYF. Written as DNA, the CDR3 is TGCGCCAGCGGTAGCTGGAGGAATCCTTACGAGCAGTACTTC.

This clonotype was seen many times. The gene calls are TRBV4-1 and TRBJ2-4, with D tentatively TRBD1 (5 bases). V shed 3 bases and J shed 7 bases, with 13 bases lying between them. Germline lookup yields CDR1 MGHRA and CDR2 YSYEKL. The CDR3 covers 14 residues. The CDR3 region is CASSQGPHRNIQYF. DNA of the CDR3: TGCGCCAGCAGCCAGGGGCCACATAGGAACATTCAGTACTTC.

The table lists this clonotype with many counts. The rearrangement joins TRBV13 to TRBJ1-1; 7 positions match TRBD1. Germline-derived CDR1 and CDR2 are PRHDT and FYEKMQ (reference sequence). This CDR3 comprises 15 residues. The junction had 11 bases not matched to a gene; V was cut back by 6 bases and J by 4 bases. In DNA, the CDR3 is TGTGCCAGCAGGCCTACAGGGGAGGGTGGCACTGAAGCTTTCTTT. This sequence encodes CASRPTGEGGTEAFF.

Of note for this clonotype: The CDR3 end shows no conserved phenylalanine or tryptophan, and so a read error is likely. The rearrangement uses TRBV6-6 and TRBJ1-4, with 8 bases matching TRBD1. The J segment lost 7 bases and the V segment lost 7 bases, leaving 8 bases of the junction unmatched. The length of the CDR3 is 14 residues. Germline V lookup: CDR1 MNHNY, CDR2 SVGAGI (reference sequence). CDR3 DNA: TGTGCCAGCAATTCCAGGGGGCAGCTTGAAAAACTGTTTTCT. This translates into CASNSRGQLEKLFS.

As to this clonotype: A much larger clone lies one base from this, so it may be a read error. The genes are TRBV24-1 and TRBJ2-2; the D is unclear. This CDR3 has 13 amino acids. The V gene's germline CDR1 is KGHDR and CDR2 SFDVKD. V lost 7 bases to trimming and J lost 9 bases, with 14 bases between them. The CDR3 DNA reads TGTGCCACCAGAAAAAGAGCCGGCAGGGAGCTGTTTTTT. Translated, it gives CATRKRAGRELFF.

The table lists this clonotype with a few counts. This chain joins TRBV6-6 and TRBJ1-3, with a tentative D call TRBD1 (5 bases). Germline-derived CDR1 and CDR2 are MNHNY and SVGAGI (reference sequence). The CDR3 loop spans 14 amino acids. V dropped 6 bases and J dropped 12 bases, with 21 bases sitting between them. The CDR3 DNA sequence: TGTGCCAGCAGACAGGTAGACTCTGGAAACGTCATATATTTT. Its protein product is CASRQVDSGNVIYF.

The sample holds many counts of this clonotype. The chain is built from TRBV20-1 and TRBJ2-1, with TRBD2 matching 8 bases. CDR1 and CDR2 from the germline V gene are DFQATT and SNEGSKA (reference sequence). With V trimmed by 3 bases and J by 8 bases, 9 bases remained unmatched. This CDR3 region has 14 residues. In DNA form, the CDR3 reads TGCAGTGCTAGTGGGGCGGGAGGTCCCGATGAGCAGTTCTTC. Residues: CSASGAGGPDEQFF.

A remark on this clonotype: The junction departs from germline at one end; a sequencing error may be responsible. V and J are TRBV10-2 and TRBJ2-1; maybe TRBD1 (6 bases). This CDR3 region has 15 residues. Germline V lookup: CDR1 WSHSY, CDR2 SAAADI. CDR3 amino acids: CASRGAGQPFNEQFF. In nucleotides, the CDR3 is TGTGCCAGCAGAGGTGCCGGACAGCCATTCAATGAGCAGTTCTTC.

This clonotype was seen repeatedly, ten times or more. This chain connects TRBV2 to TRBJ2-7; 8 bases map to TRBD2. J lost 3 bases, V lost 8 bases, and 9 bases had no gene match. Germline V gene lookup returns CDR1 SNHLY and CDR2 FYNNEI. The length of the CDR3 is 14 residues. CDR3 region: CASQIERGNYEQYF. For the CDR3, the DNA is TGTGCCAGCCAGATTGAGCGGGGGAACTACGAGCAGTACTTC.

This clonotype has just one count. Because it lacks the conserved phenylalanine or tryptophan at the end, this CDR3 is likely a read error. V usage is TRBV6-6 and J usage is TRBJ2-6; TRBD1 might be the D (5 bases). The CDR3 is made up of 17 amino acids. Germline CDR1 reads MNHNY; CDR2 reads SVGAGI (reference sequence). CDR3 bases: TGTGCCAGCATTAACCGCCCAGGGAACTCTGGGACCAACGTCCTGACTTAC. It yields the protein CASINRPGNSGTNVLTY.

The V gene is TRBV10-3, the J gene TRBJ2-3; 12 bases line up with TRBD1. The CDR3 sequence is 16 residues long. V lost 3 bases, J lost 5 bases, and 6 bases stayed unmatched. Germline values: CDR1 ENHRY, CDR2 SYGVKD. CDR3 nucleotide sequence: TGTGCCATCAGTGATTACGGGACAGGGGGCAAAGATACGCAGTATTTT. Encoded protein: CAISDYGTGGKDTQYF.

Comment on this clonotype: At one boundary the junction diverges from the germline segment, which might be a read error. This chain links TRBV6-5 with TRBJ1-2; D may be TRBD1 (5 bases). CDR3 length: 15 amino acids. Germline V lookup: CDR1 MNHEY, CDR2 SVGAGI. In DNA form, the CDR3 reads TGTGCCAACAGTTGGGGCCTCGGGGGTCCGAGGGGCTACACCTTC. Translation: CANSWGLGGPRGYTF.

With regard to this clonotype: A read error may account for a junction end that differs from germline. V and J are TRBV4-2 and TRBJ2-7, with 7 bases lining up with TRBD2. The CDR3 covers 16 residues. Germline lookup yields CDR1 LGHNA and CDR2 YNFKEQ. CDR3: CASSQEGAGASNEQYF. CDR3 in DNA: TGTGCCAGCAGCCAGGAAGGGGCGGGAGCGTCCAACGAGCAATACTTC.

The rearrangement uses TRBV30 and TRBJ2-7; 9 bases fit TRBD1. CDR1 and CDR2 (germline): GTSNPN, SVGIG (reference sequence). The CDR3 is made up of 16 amino acids. The ends lost 1 base at V and 10 bases at J; junction bases unmatched: 17. CDR3 in amino acids: CAWSDFGTGSVCDQYF. The CDR3 DNA sequence: TGTGCCTGGAGTGACTTTGGGACAGGGAGCGTCTGCGATCAGTACTTC.

With regard to this clonotype: Compared with germline, one end of the junction differs, possibly owing to a read error. This chain connects TRBV4-2 to TRBJ2-2, with D maybe TRBD2 (6 bases). The length of the CDR3 is 16 residues. Germline values: CDR1 LGHNA, CDR2 YNFKEQ. The CDR3 spells CVSSQYSGSNTGELFF. The CDR3 DNA follows: TGTGTCAGCAGCCAATATAGCGGATCTAACACCGGGGAGCTGTTTTTT.

In the case of this clonotype: The conserved final phenylalanine or tryptophan is absent from the CDR3, which likely points to a read error. The gene calls are TRBV4-1 and TRBJ1-5; no clear D gene. The length of the CDR3 is 15 residues. Looked up from germline, CDR1 is MGHRA and CDR2 is YSYEKL. The ends were cut back, 2 bases at V and 2 bases at J, with 10 bases in the middle. The CDR3 nucleotides read TGCGCCAGCAGCCAAATATCTTACGGCAATCAGCCCCAGCATATT. Protein product: CASSQISYGNQPQHI.

This clonotype occurred a few times. This chain uses TRBV19 with TRBJ1-1; unclear D gene. From germline, CDR1 is LNHDA and CDR2 SQIVND (reference sequence). Trimming shortened V by 6 bases and J by 2 bases, and 7 bases separated the two germline ends. The CDR3 contains 12 residues. The CDR3 spells CASRSGNTEAFF. CDR3 sequence (DNA): TGTGCCAGTAGGTCTGGTAACACTGAAGCTTTCTTT. The complete variable domain, with remaining parts taken from reference TRBV19 and TRBJ1-1, reads DGGITQSPKYLFRKEGQNVTLSCEQNLNHDAMYWYRQDPGQGLRLIYYSQIVNDFQKGDIAEGYSVSREKKESFPLTVTSAQKNPTAFYLCASRSGNTEAFFGQGTRLTVV.

V and J are TRBV4-2 and TRBJ2-2; possibly TRBD2 for D (5 bases). Trimming removed 6 bases from V and 5 bases from J, with 19 bases in between. This CDR3 contains 16 residues. CDR1 LGHNA and CDR2 YNFKEQ come from the germline V gene. CDR3 coding DNA: TGTGCCAGCAGGCAATACAGCGGATCTAAGACCGGGGAGCTGTTTTTT. It encodes CASRQYSGSKTGELFF.

Concerning this clonotype: A junction boundary mismatches the germline segment, possibly from a read error. The J gene is TRBJ2-1, the V gene TRBV29-1, with 9 positions matching TRBD2. Germline CDR1 reads SQVTM; CDR2 reads ANQGSEA. The length of the CDR3 is 14 residues. The CDR3 nucleotides are TGCAGCGTCGATCGGCGGGAGGGCCCTGATGAGCACATCTTC. This encodes CSVDRREGPDEHIF.

On this clonotype itself: A read error may account for a junction end that differs from germline. The V and J genes are TRBV28 and TRBJ2-6, with D maybe TRBD1 (5 bases). This CDR3 spans 13 amino acids. Germline assignment: CDR1 MDHEN and CDR2 SYDVKM. Here the CDR3 DNA reads TGTGCCAGCAAACGCTCTGGGGCCAACGTCCTGACGTTC. Its translation is CASKRSGANVLTF. Variable domain in full (rest from reference TRBV28 and TRBJ2-6): DVKVTQSSRYLVKRTGEKVFLECVQDMDHENMFWYRQDPGLGLRLIYFSYDVKMKEKGDIPEGYSVSREKKERFSLILESASTNQTSMYLCASKRSGANVLTFGAGSRLTVL.

This clonotype came up once. The junction and the germline gene differ at one end; a read error may be behind it. V usage is TRBV5-6 and J usage is TRBJ2-7; a weak D match, TRBD1 (5 bases). The CDR3 extends over 11 amino acids. Germline CDR1 SGHDT, CDR2 YYEEEE. Here the CDR3 DNA reads TGTGTCAGCAGCTTCGGGCAGGGCTTGGACTTC. Translating it yields CVSSFGQGLDF.